These 25 T cell receptor beta chains were all obtained from the same sample, sequenced in a study of CD8 T cells in Susac syndrome. Random hexamers were used to reverse transcribe an amount of roughly 0.45 to 1 ug RNA. Each CDR3 protein is one row after TCRdb ran MiXCR on the immunoSEQ multiplex PCR reads. The sample has 75,000 to 80,000 distinct CDR3 sequences, around 94% seen once; the top ten hold about 0.47%. The sample was CD8+ T cells from PBMCs. The source of these receptors is a human donor with Susac syndrome.

In DNA, the CDR3 is TGTGCCAGCAGCGGAGGTAGTGGGTTTTTAGCCTACGAGCAGTACTTC. Its protein product is CASSGGSGFLAYEQYF. The chain carries TRBV9 and TRBJ2-7; D unresolved. Looked up from germline, CDR1 is SGDLS and CDR2 is YYNGEE. Trimming removed 3 bases at V and 2 bases at J, with 18 bases between. The CDR3 is 16 residues long.

This chain connects TRBV12-3 or TRBV12-4 to TRBJ2-5, with no clear D. The CDR3 loop spans 11 amino acids. V was shortened by 6 bases and J by 3 bases, with 5 bases between the two germline ends. CDR3 nucleotide sequence: TGTGCCAGCAGGTCCGAAGAGACCCAGTACTTC. It yields the protein CASRSEETQYF.

V is TRBV20-1 and J is TRBJ2-3; D remains ambiguous. Germline-derived CDR1 and CDR2 are DFQATT and SNEGSKA (reference sequence). V lost 6 bases and J lost 4, with 14 bases in between. The CDR3 covers 13 residues. The DNA for the CDR3 is TGCAGTGCGGCGGCTTTAAGCGCAGATACGCAGTATTTT. Encoded protein: CSAAALSADTQYF.

The chain combines TRBV7-6 with TRBJ1-5, with 9 nucleotides matching TRBD1. Germline V gene lookup returns CDR1 SGHVS and CDR2 FNYEAQ. The CDR3 runs to 14 residues. V lost 5 bases and J lost 7; bases outside the gene matches: 6. CDR3 residues: CASSPRTGEQPQHF. The CDR3 DNA reads TGTGCCAGCAGCCCCCGGACAGGGGAACAGCCCCAGCATTTT. The full variable domain, in which reference TRBV7-6 and TRBJ1-5 provide the parts outside the CDR3, is GAGVSQSPRYKVTKRGQDVALRCDPISGHVSLYWYRQALGQGPEFLTYFNYEAQQDKSGLPNDRFSAERPEGSISTLTIQRTEQRDSAMYRCASSPRTGEQPQHFGDGTRLSIL.

The gene calls are TRBV12-3 or TRBV12-4 and TRBJ2-1, with D possibly matching TRBD2 (6 bases). Trimming took 5 bases from V and 8 from J, leaving 16 bases between them. The CDR3 is 14 residues long. CDR3 sequence (DNA): TGTGCCAGCAGTCCGACTAGGCGCGCGGATGAGCAGTTCTTC. Its translation: CASSPTRRADEQFF.

The chain has TRBV6-5 and TRBJ2-1, with D tentatively TRBD1 (6 bases). From germline, CDR1 is MNHEY and CDR2 SVGAGI. This CDR3 comprises 15 residues. Trimming stripped 6 bases from V and 6 bases from J, with 18 bases between. The CDR3 nucleotides read TGTGCCAGCAGCCCCGACACATTAGGGGGCAATGAGCAGTTCTTC. Translated: CASSPDTLGGNEQFF.

The chain couples TRBV7-9 to TRBJ2-5; TRBD1 might be the D (5 bases). This CDR3 spans 14 amino acids. From germline, CDR1 is SEHNR and CDR2 FQNEAQ (reference sequence). V dropped 5 bases and J dropped 4 bases, with 14 bases sitting between them. CDR3 in amino acids: CASSPERQPETQYF. The CDR3 bases are TGTGCCAGCAGCCCGGAGAGACAGCCAGAGACCCAGTACTTC.

The V and J genes are TRBV6-4 and TRBJ2-6; D gene unclear. The V end was cut by 3 bases, the J end by 0 bases, with 3 bases between. The CDR3 covers 14 residues. Germline CDR1 reads MRHNA; CDR2 reads SNTAGT. The CDR3: CASSESSGANVLTF. The CDR3 coding sequence is TGTGCCAGCAGTGAAAGCTCTGGGGCCAACGTCCTGACTTTC.

V gene TRBV6-1 combines with J gene TRBJ2-3, with 7 nucleotides matching TRBD1. The J segment lost 7 bases and the V segment lost 1 base, leaving 5 bases of the junction unmatched. Germline CDR1 MNHNS, CDR2 SASEGT. The CDR3 sequence is 14 residues long. The CDR3 here is CASSEVDRPNTQYF. The CDR3 coding sequence is TGTGCCAGCAGTGAAGTGGACAGGCCAAATACGCAGTATTTT.

The chain carries TRBV4-1 and TRBJ2-1; TRBD2 aligns across 7 bases. Per the germline V gene, CDR1 is MGHRA and CDR2 is YSYEKL. The CDR3 loop spans 14 amino acids. V was clipped by 4 bases and J by 4 bases; unmatched bases: 4. Here the CDR3 DNA reads TGCGCCAGCAGCCGAACTAGCGAGTACAATGAGCAGTTCTTC. This codes for CASSRTSEYNEQFF.

This CDR3 reads CASSPLGGAWGYTF. Here the CDR3 DNA reads TGTGCCAGCAGCCCCTTAGGGGGGGCTTGGGGCTACACCTTC. The J gene is TRBJ1-2, the V gene TRBV7-2, with D tentatively TRBD1 (6 bases). V was cut by 5 bases and J by 8 bases, with 18 bases left in between. CDR1 is SGHTA, CDR2 FQGNSA, per germline. The CDR3 totals 14 residues.

The chain is built from TRBV19 and TRBJ1-1, with a tentative D call TRBD1 (6 bases). V shed 4 bases and J shed 8 bases, with 11 bases lying between them. CDR1 is LNHDA and CDR2 is SQIVND in the germline V gene (reference sequence). This CDR3 spans 12 amino acids. CDR3 amino acids: CASSNLQGEAFF. Written as DNA, the CDR3 is TGTGCCAGTAGTAACCTACAGGGAGAAGCTTTCTTT.

The V and J genes are TRBV14 and TRBJ2-7, with D perhaps TRBD2 (5 bases). CDR3 length equals 14 residues. V lost 0 bases to trimming and J lost 4 bases, with 10 bases between them. Germline CDR1 SGHDN, CDR2 FVKESK. CDR3 coding DNA: TGTGCCAGCAGCCAAGATGAGCGGATTTACGAGCAGTACTTC. Translating gives CASSQDERIYEQYF.

The chain recombines TRBV9 with TRBJ2-7; D not resolved. Trimming pared 0 bases from V and 4 bases from J, leaving 8 bases between. The CDR3 is 13 residues long. Germline lookup yields CDR1 SGDLS and CDR2 YYNGEE. The CDR3 nucleotides read TGTGCCAGCAGCGTAGACAGTAAATACGAGCAGTACTTC. Amino acids: CASSVDSKYEQYF.

This chain links TRBV7-2 with TRBJ2-7; D perhaps matches TRBD2 (6 bases). V lost 1 base and J 3 bases, leaving 13 bases between the germline ends. Per the germline V gene, CDR1 is SGHTA and CDR2 is FQGNSA. The CDR3 covers 15 residues. CDR3 nucleotides: TGTGCCAGCAGCTTAGAGGGACTGGGGCACTACGAGCAGTACTTC. Translation: CASSLEGLGHYEQYF.

The chain employs TRBV20-1 and TRBJ2-5, with TRBD2 identical over 10 bases. The germline V gene has CDR1 DFQATT and CDR2 SNEGSKA (reference sequence). Losses at the gene ends were 0 bases for V and 0 bases for J; bases not matched to a gene: 1. This CDR3 has 15 amino acids. This chain's CDR3 is CSARDLAGDQETQYF. DNA of the CDR3: TGCAGTGCTAGAGATCTAGCGGGGGACCAAGAGACCCAGTACTTC.

The CDR3 sequence is CSARWARVRNEQFF. For the CDR3, the DNA is TGCAGTGCTAGATGGGCGCGAGTCCGCAATGAGCAGTTCTTC. The chain joins TRBV20-1 to TRBJ2-1, with D unclear. Germline values: CDR1 DFQATT, CDR2 SNEGSKA (reference sequence). The CDR3 sequence is 14 residues long. Trimming pared 2 bases from V and 6 bases from J, leaving 14 bases between.

The V and J genes are TRBV6-4 and TRBJ1-4; D is uncertain. Germline-derived CDR1 and CDR2 are MRHNA and SNTAGT. The CDR3 sequence is 10 residues long. V gave up 11 bases and J gave up 8 bases, with 9 bases separating them. CDR3 nucleotides: TGTGCCGCAACCCGGGAAAAACTGTTTTTT. It translates to CAATREKLFF.

This clonotype was seen just once. V usage is TRBV27 and J usage is TRBJ2-4; a weak D match, TRBD1 (6 bases). The germline V and J ends were trimmed by 7 bases and 0 bases, with 7 bases remaining between them. CDR1 is MNHEY and CDR2 is SMNVEV in the germline V gene (reference sequence). The length of the CDR3 is 13 residues. CDR3 sequence (DNA): TGTGCCAGCAAACAGGGAGCCAAAAACATTCAGTACTTC. Protein sequence: CASKQGAKNIQYF.

CDR3 bases: TGTGCCACCCTAGACCCTAGCACAGATACGCAGTATTTT. This sequence encodes CATLDPSTDTQYF. This chain joins TRBV5-4 and TRBJ2-3; no clear D gene. V lost 9 bases, J lost 0 bases, and 11 bases lay in between. CDR3 length: 13 amino acids. Germline CDR1 SGHNT, CDR2 YYREEE (reference sequence).

The sample holds a few counts of this clonotype. V is TRBV29-1 and J is TRBJ1-2; 7 bases line up with TRBD1. Germline CDR1 and CDR2: SQVTM and ANQGSEA. The CDR3 is 13 amino acids. The V gene end was trimmed by 1 base and the J gene end by 11 bases; junction bases not matched to a gene: 10. The CDR3 DNA follows: TGCAGCGTTGAAGGCGACAGGGTGTGGGGTTACACCTTC. Translating gives CSVEGDRVWGYTF. Looking up the rest from reference TRBV29-1 and TRBJ1-2 gives the full variable domain: SAVISQKPSRDICQRGTSLTIQCQVDSQVTMMFWYRQQPGQSLTLIATANQGSEATYESGFVIDKFPISRPNLTFSTLTVSNMSPEDSSIYLCSVEGDRVWGYTFGSGTRLTVV.

The chain employs TRBV7-3 and TRBJ2-3; D perhaps matches TRBD1 (7 bases). V shed 5 bases and J shed 5 bases, with 20 bases lying between them. CDR3 length: 16 amino acids. CDR1 and CDR2 from the germline V gene are SGHTA and FQGTGA. CDR3 nucleotide sequence: TGTGCCAGCAGCCTTTGGGGGGACAGAAGGGAAGATACGCAGTATTTT. Translation gives CASSLWGDRREDTQYF.

This chain uses TRBV29-1 with TRBJ2-7, with D perhaps TRBD1 or TRBD2 (5 bases each). The CDR3 is 13 amino acids. Germline values: CDR1 SQVTM, CDR2 ANQGSEA. V dropped 2 bases and J dropped 2 bases, with 10 bases sitting between them. The CDR3 loop reads CSVERDAPYEQYF. The CDR3 nucleotides read TGCAGCGTTGAAAGGGACGCCCCCTACGAGCAGTACTTC.

This clonotype occurred a few times. The chain combines TRBV11-2 with TRBJ1-1; TRBD1 might be the D (5 bases). In germline, CDR1 is SGHAT, CDR2 FQNNGV. Trimming stripped 8 bases from V and 4 bases from J, with 11 bases between. The CDR3 contains 12 residues. CDR3 region: CASSPGGTEAFF. The CDR3 DNA follows: TGTGCCAGCTCACCGGGGGGCACTGAAGCTTTCTTT.

The chain carries TRBV2 and TRBJ2-7; 7 bases line up with TRBD1. V was pared by 10 bases and J by 5 bases, with 8 bases of the junction left unmatched. This CDR3 is built from 12 residues. Germline lookup yields CDR1 SNHLY and CDR2 FYNNEI. CDR3 nucleotide sequence: TGTGCCAAGGGGGACAGTGAGGACGAGCAGTACTTC. Protein sequence: CAKGDSEDEQYF.